Here is one T cell receptor beta chain with its context. Antigen specificity is unknown. This specimen belongs to a study of T cell responses to AZD1222 COVID-19 vaccine. Looking at the study overall: Second-dose intervals near 4 or 12 weeks were combined.

The V end lost 6 bases, the J end lost 0 bases, and 6 bases lay between the germline ends. From germline, CDR1 is KGHSH and CDR2 LQKENI. This CDR3 contains 13 residues. General study points: The reported proportion of spike-specific TCRs targeting unmutated variant regions was nearly half.

Sequenced by immunoSEQ multiplex PCR; TCRdb stores in-frame clones only, minus some. Altogether about 110,000 clones are present, roughly 91% being singletons, with the ten largest covering 9% to 9.5%. This sequence was found in an adult in good health. The specimen was peripheral blood, collected on day 0 of AZD1222 vaccination. V is TRBV18 and J is TRBJ1-5; D gene unclear. CDR3 bases: TGTGCCAGCTCGGTAGATAGCAATCAGCCCCAGCATTTT. It yields the protein CASSVDSNQPQHF.